The rows below give T cell receptor beta chains drawn from one sample of a study of T cell changes during pregnancy in multiple sclerosis. Repertoires were generated with immunoSEQ multiplex PCR, while TCRdb's copy carries only in-frame clones and drops some. Of nearly 25,000 clones in the sample, 88% were seen once. The sample consisted of CD4+ T cells from peripheral blood mononuclear cells, taken in the first trimester of pregnancy. Receptor source: a female donor in good health, enrolled as a control in a pregnancy study. The CDR3 runs from the conserved cysteine through the conserved F or W. The order of the fields is J gene, V gene, clone size, D gene, CDR3 protein, CDR3 DNA. The D gene is left open where the match is weak. Size is omitted from some rows. Given values are once, few, many or a class for expanded clones.

TRBJ2-5 | TRBV5-6 | - | - | CASSLLGTQETQYF | TGTGCCAGCAGCTTGCTAGGAACCCAAGAGACCCAGTACTTC
TRBJ2-2 | TRBV19 | - | - | CASSPTPGSNTGELFF | TGTGCCAGTAGCCCCACCCCAGGTTCGAACACCGGGGAGCTGTTTTTT
TRBJ1-4 | TRBV18 | - | TRBD1 | CASSYTGAANEKLFF | TGTGCCAGCTCGTATACAGGGGCGGCTAATGAAAAACTGTTTTTT
TRBJ1-1 | TRBV5-4 | few | - | CASSLTGNTEAFF | TGTGCCAGCAGCTTAACAGGGAACACTGAAGCTTTCTTT
TRBJ2-2 | TRBV6-5 | - | - | CASSYDTSGELFF | TGTGCCAGCAGTTACGATACGAGCGGGGAGCTGTTTTTT
TRBJ1-1 | TRBV7-9 | once | - | CASNSLMNTEAFF | TGTGCCAGTAACAGTCTAATGAACACTGAAGCTTTCTTT
TRBJ2-2 | TRBV5-4 | - | - | CASSLEAATANTGELFF | TGTGCCAGCAGCTTGGAAGCAGCCACAGCGAACACCGGGGAGCTGTTTTTT
TRBJ2-5 | TRBV5-1 | - | TRBD1 | CASSFGTGGQETQYF | TGCGCCAGCAGCTTCGGGACAGGGGGCCAAGAGACCCAGTACTTC
TRBJ1-3 | TRBV5-1 | once | - | CASSLGGGSGNTIYF | TGCGCCAGCAGCTTGGGAGGCGGATCTGGAAACACCATATATTTT
TRBJ1-1 | TRBV7-9 | - | TRBD1 | CASSTGDKTEAFF | TGTGCCAGCAGCACAGGGGACAAAACTGAAGCTTTCTTT
TRBJ1-3 | TRBV27 | - | - | CASSPSTAGNTIYF | TGTGCCAGCAGCCCGTCCACGGCTGGAAACACCATATATTTT
TRBJ2-2 | TRBV15 | once | - | CATSTNTNTGELFF | TGTGCCACCAGCACTAATACGAACACCGGGGAGCTGTTTTTT
TRBJ1-5 | TRBV6-6 | - | TRBD1 | CASTGQGSNQPQHF | TGTGCCAGCACCGGACAGGGGTCCAATCAGCCCCAGCATTTT
TRBJ1-1 | TRBV27 | - | - | CASRRYRQNTEAFF | TGTGCCAGCAGGCGGTACAGGCAGAACACTGAAGCTTTCTTT
TRBJ2-1 | TRBV5-1 | - | TRBD2 | CASRGGPSGRNEQFF | TGCGCCAGCAGGGGGGGGCCTAGCGGGAGGAATGAGCAGTTCTTC
TRBJ2-7 | TRBV2 | - | - | CASIRGGDGEQYF | TGTGCCAGCATTCGCGGAGGAGACGGGGAGCAGTACTTC
TRBJ2-1 | TRBV6-6 | few | TRBD1 | CASRPGQGYNEQFF | TGTGCCAGCAGACCGGGACAGGGTTACAATGAGCAGTTCTTC
TRBJ2-2 | TRBV4-1 | - | TRBD2 | CASSQGRIFGLAGVETGELFF | TGCGCCAGCAGCCAAGGCCGAATTTTTGGACTAGCGGGAGTAGAAACCGGGGAGCTGTTTTTT
TRBJ2-5 | TRBV7-6 | - | TRBD2 | CASSLTAGGETQYF | TGTGCCAGCAGCTTAACGGCGGGAGGGGAGACCCAGTACTTC
TRBJ2-7 | TRBV9 | once | TRBD2 | CASSAYGASGSIEQYF | TGTGCCAGCAGCGCTTATGGGGCTAGCGGGAGTATCGAGCAGTACTTC
TRBJ2-1 | TRBV21-1 | - | - | CASSIGTGREQFF | TGTGCCAGCAGCATTGGGACAGGGCGTGAGCAGTTCTTC
TRBJ1-2 | TRBV19 | - | - | CASDPGGGYGYTF | TGTGCCAGTGACCCGGGAGGGGGCTATGGCTACACCTTC
TRBJ2-1 | TRBV28 | - | TRBD2 | CASSFLPRAGASSYNEQFF | TGTGCCAGCAGTTTCCTACCCAGAGCGGGGGCTAGCTCCTACAATGAGCAGTTCTTC
TRBJ2-3 | TRBV5-4 | - | TRBD1 | CASSWDRNTDTQYF | TGTGCCAGCAGCTGGGACAGGAACACAGATACGCAGTATTTT
TRBJ2-3 | TRBV12-5 | - | - | CASGRERDTQYF | TGTGCTAGTGGTCGAGAGAGAGATACGCAGTATTTT
TRBJ1-2 | TRBV27 | few | TRBD1 | CASSGGTGVVRGYTF | TGTGCCAGCAGTGGAGGCACAGGGGTGGTGCGCGGCTACACCTTC
TRBJ2-5 | TRBV7-2 | - | - | CASSLVFRRVETQYF | TGTGCCAGCAGCTTAGTGTTTCGCAGGGTCGAGACCCAGTACTTC
TRBJ1-1 | TRBV19 | - | - | CASSYTGREAFF | TGTGCCAGTAGTTATACAGGGAGAGAAGCTTTCTTT
TRBJ1-5 | TRBV11-2 | - | - | CASSLDRIGNQPQHF | TGTGCCAGCAGCCTCGACAGGATAGGCAATCAGCCCCAGCATTTT
TRBJ1-1 | TRBV5-6 | once | TRBD1 | CASSLVTRQGSEAFF | TGTGCCAGCAGCTTGGTCACCAGACAGGGCAGTGAAGCTTTCTTT
TRBJ1-1 | TRBV5-8 | - | - | CASSPREVMNTEAFF | TGTGCCAGCAGCCCCCGCGAGGTTATGAACACTGAAGCTTTCTTT
TRBJ2-3 | TRBV9 | - | - | CASSVVGGSSTDTQYF | TGTGCCAGCAGCGTCGTTGGAGGGTCGAGCACAGATACGCAGTATTTT
TRBJ2-5 | TRBV27 | - | TRBD1 | CASSLSRQGETQYF | TGTGCCAGCAGTTTATCCAGACAGGGAGAGACCCAGTACTTC
TRBJ2-7 | TRBV23-1 | - | - | CASYKTVVLYEQYF | TGCGCCAGCTATAAGACAGTCGTCCTCTACGAGCAGTACTTC
TRBJ1-2 | TRBV18 | - | - | CASSPSSPGAEFYGYTF | TGTGCCAGCTCACCCTCTTCACCCGGAGCGGAGTTCTATGGCTACACCTTC